This is a list of T cell receptor beta chains from one sample in a study of blood T cell repertoires in COVID-19. Profiled with immunoSEQ multiplex PCR; TCRdb holds only in-frame clones, not every one. Altogether 240,000 or so clones are present, roughly 90% being singletons, with the ten largest covering roughly 0.8%. The sample consisted of peripheral blood. These receptors all stem from a woman under 40 with acute or convalescent COVID-19. Both conserved end residues are part of each CDR3. The order of the fields is V gene, clone size, D gene, J gene, CDR3 protein, CDR3 DNA. The D gene is left open where the match is weak. Clone size is given for some rows only: seen once, a few or many times, or a class if the clone is expanded.

TRBV5-1,-,-,TRBJ2-7,CASSIGDKGGEQYF,TGCGCCAGCAGCATAGGGGATAAAGGGGGCGAGCAGTACTTC
TRBV5-6,-,-,TRBJ1-2,CASSPQGPYGYTF,TGTGCCAGCAGCCCACAGGGTCCCTATGGCTACACCTTC
TRBV18,-,-,TRBJ1-3,CASSPIWTASGNTIYF,TGTGCCAGCTCACCAATTTGGACAGCCTCTGGAAACACCATATATTTT
TRBV19,-,-,TRBJ2-1,CASSINTGGSFNEQFF,TGTGCCAGTAGTATAAACACAGGAGGGTCCTTCAATGAGCAGTTCTTC
TRBV30,-,-,TRBJ1-2,CACDEGGSGYTF,TGTGCCTGTGACGAGGGAGGGAGTGGCTACACCTTC
TRBV6-5,-,-,TRBJ2-2,CASRRDWDTGELFF,TGTGCCAGCAGGCGGGATTGGGACACCGGGGAGCTGTTTTTT
TRBV18,-,TRBD1,TRBJ2-3,CASSPLPGTGRTDTQYF,TGTGCCAGCTCACCACTTCCGGGGACAGGACGCACAGATACGCAGTATTTT
TRBV6-6,-,TRBD1,TRBJ1-4,CASSKGTGGANEKLFF,TGTGCCAGCAGTAAAGGGACAGGGGGGGCTAATGAAAAACTGTTTTTT
TRBV6-5,-,TRBD2,TRBJ2-7,CASSPEAGSEQYF,TGTGCCAGCAGTCCTGAAGCGGGGAGCGAGCAGTACTTC
TRBV28,-,-,TRBJ2-5,CASSRQLQETQYF,TGTGCCAGCAGCCGACAACTCCAAGAGACCCAGTACTTC
TRBV7-9,-,-,TRBJ2-5,CASSSYQETQYF,TGTGCCAGCAGCTCCTACCAAGAGACCCAGTACTTC
TRBV30,-,-,TRBJ2-5,CAWRAGTSYQETQYF,TGTGCCTGGAGGGCCGGGACATCGTACCAAGAGACCCAGTACTTC
TRBV19,-,TRBD2,TRBJ2-2,CASSIFGGSSGELFF,TGTGCCAGTAGTATATTTGGCGGGAGTAGCGGGGAGCTGTTTTTT
TRBV30,-,-,TRBJ2-2,CAWSVLQGRTGELFF,TGTGCCTGGAGTGTACTACAGGGGAGGACCGGGGAGCTGTTTTTT
TRBV30,-,TRBD1,TRBJ2-1,CAWSTTGAHYNEQFF,TGTGCCTGGAGCACAACAGGGGCGCACTACAATGAGCAGTTCTTC
TRBV2,few,TRBD1,TRBJ1-5,CASSYGQALGGQPQHF,TGTGCCAGCAGTTACGGACAGGCTCTGGGAGGTCAGCCCCAGCATTTT